This entry describes one TCR beta chain. MiXCR, applied by TCRdb to the 5' RACE reads, yields one record per CDR3 protein. Here the sample spans tens of thousands of distinct CDR3 sequences, around 26% being singletons. J was trimmed by 2 bases and V by 6 bases; bases with no gene match: 9. Germline CDR1 reads DFQATT; CDR2 reads SNEGSKA (reference sequence). CDR3 length: 14 residues. The chain links TRBV20-1 to TRBJ1-1; 7 bases fit TRBD1. The sequence was obtained from a female donor with breast cancer. Sequenced material: tumor-infiltrating memory CD4+ T cells sorted from the breast tumor. Subset in this sample: memory CD4+ T cells, CD4+CD45RO+CD25-. CDR3 in amino acids: CSATGQAGNTEAFF. The DNA for the CDR3 is TGCAGTGCAACAGGACAGGCGGGTAACACTGAAGCTTTCTTT.